The sequence of this TCR beta chain was determined in a study of shared clonotypes between healthy human individuals. Study-wide context: Used for every donor were three CD4 naive, three CD4 memory, two CD8 naive and one CD8 memory plate.

Some clones are missing from TCRdb's copy, which holds only in-frame ones; the method was immunoSEQ multiplex PCR. The sample has 700,000 or so clones; about 78% are singletons. To note about this clone: Its specificity is unknown.

Overall study results and limits: The generation probabilities recorded for non-shared clonotypes fell below those of clonotypes shared by all four donors.

The receptor was derived from a woman in her twenties or thirties in good health. Sequenced input: memory CD4+ T cells sorted from blood. Regarding subset: CD45RA-negative fraction.

CDR3 sequence: CASKPGEWRLSSYNSPLHF. CDR3 in DNA: TGTGCCAGCAAGCCCGGCGAGTGGCGGCTTAGCTCCTATAATTCACCCCTCCACTTT. The chain is built from TRBV7-2 and TRBJ1-6; D not resolved. The V and J ends lost 7 bases and 0 bases respectively, with 22 bases between them. The CDR3 has 19 residues. Germline loops: CDR1 SGHTA, CDR2 FQGNSA.